The present T cell receptor beta chain was sequenced within a study of shared clonotypes between healthy human individuals. The study, taken as a whole, reports: Naive subsets, compared against memory subsets, generally had larger estimated richness values. Sampling covered nothing but blood. Tissue TCR repertoires likely differ from those found in blood.

Profiling relied on immunoSEQ multiplex PCR, and the TCRdb table lists in-frame clones only, not all of them. The data show more than 2 million clones, over 85% seen once. CD8 cells regarded as naive lacked CD45RO, were positively chosen for CCR7, and omitted terminally differentiated effector memory CD45RA+ cells. Donors, healthy HIV-negative adults, lacked recent acute infections or vaccinations. Comments on this clone: The antigen remains undetermined.

This TCR was sampled from a man between 18 and 29 years old in good health. The sequencing sample was made of naive CD8+ T cells sorted from blood.

The DNA for the CDR3 is TGCGCCAGCAGCTTGGATGGAGGGGAGAACACTGAAGCTTTCTTT. Translated, it gives CASSLDGGENTEAFF. The V and J genes are TRBV5-1 and TRBJ1-1, with D possibly being TRBD1 (5 bases). Trimming took 0 bases from V and 1 from J, leaving 10 bases between them. Germline V gene sequence: CDR1 SGHRS, CDR2 YFSETQ. The CDR3 spans 15 residues.